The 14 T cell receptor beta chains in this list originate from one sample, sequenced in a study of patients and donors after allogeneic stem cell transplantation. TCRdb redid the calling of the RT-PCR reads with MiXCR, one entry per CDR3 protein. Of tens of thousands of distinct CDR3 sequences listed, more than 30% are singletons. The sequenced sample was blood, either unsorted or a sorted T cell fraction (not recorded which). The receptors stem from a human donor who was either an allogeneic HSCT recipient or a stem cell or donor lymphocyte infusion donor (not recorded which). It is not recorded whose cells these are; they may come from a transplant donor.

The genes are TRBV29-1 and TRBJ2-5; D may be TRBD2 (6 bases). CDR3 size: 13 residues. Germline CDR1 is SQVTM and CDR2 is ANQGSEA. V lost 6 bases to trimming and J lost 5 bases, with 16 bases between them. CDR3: CSVARDSEETQYF. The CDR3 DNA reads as TGCAGCGTCGCCCGGGACTCTGAGGAGACCCAGTACTTC. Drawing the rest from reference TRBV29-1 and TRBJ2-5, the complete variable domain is SAVISQKPSRDICQRGTSLTIQCQVDSQVTMMFWYRQQPGQSLTLIATANQGSEATYESGFVIDKFPISRPNLTFSTLTVSNMSPEDSSIYLCSVARDSEETQYFGPGTRLLVL.

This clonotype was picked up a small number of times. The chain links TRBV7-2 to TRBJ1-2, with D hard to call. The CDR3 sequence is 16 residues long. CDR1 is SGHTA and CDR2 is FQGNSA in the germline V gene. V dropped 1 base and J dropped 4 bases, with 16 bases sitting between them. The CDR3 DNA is TGTGCCAGCAGCTTAGGCTATAAGACCGTCGGCTATGGCTACACCTTC. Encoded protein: CASSLGYKTVGYGYTF.

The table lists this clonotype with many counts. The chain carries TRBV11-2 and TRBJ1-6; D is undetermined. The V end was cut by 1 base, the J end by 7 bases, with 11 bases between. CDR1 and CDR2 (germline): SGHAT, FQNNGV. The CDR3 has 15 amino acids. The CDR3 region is CASSLGVWMNSPLHF. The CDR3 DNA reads TGTGCCAGCAGCTTAGGAGTCTGGATGAATTCACCCCTCCACTTT.

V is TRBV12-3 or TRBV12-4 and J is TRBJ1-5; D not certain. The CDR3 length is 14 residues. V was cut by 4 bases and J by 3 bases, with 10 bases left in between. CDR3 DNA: TGTGCCAGCAGTTCGACTGGGAACAATCAGCCCCAGCATTTT. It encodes CASSSTGNNQPQHF.

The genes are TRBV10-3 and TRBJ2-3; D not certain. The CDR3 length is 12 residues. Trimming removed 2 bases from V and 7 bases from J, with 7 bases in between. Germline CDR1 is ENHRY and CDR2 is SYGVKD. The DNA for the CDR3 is TGTGCCATCAGTGAGGTTGGAAATACGCAGTATTTT. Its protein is CAISEVGNTQYF.

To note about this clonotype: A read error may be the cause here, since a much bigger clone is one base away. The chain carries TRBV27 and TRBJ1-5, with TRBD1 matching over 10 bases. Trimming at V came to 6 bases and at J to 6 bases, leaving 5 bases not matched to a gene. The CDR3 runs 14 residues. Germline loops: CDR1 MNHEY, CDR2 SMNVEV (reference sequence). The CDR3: CASRRDRGRQPQHF. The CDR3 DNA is TGTGCCAGCAGACGGGACAGGGGACGTCAGCCCCAGCATTTT.

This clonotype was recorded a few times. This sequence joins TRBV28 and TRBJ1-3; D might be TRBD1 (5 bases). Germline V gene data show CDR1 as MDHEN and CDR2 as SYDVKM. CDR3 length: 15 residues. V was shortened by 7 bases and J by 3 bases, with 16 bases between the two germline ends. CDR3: CASNLRGGGGNTIYF. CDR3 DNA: TGTGCCAGCAACCTCCGGGGGGGAGGTGGAAACACCATATATTTT.

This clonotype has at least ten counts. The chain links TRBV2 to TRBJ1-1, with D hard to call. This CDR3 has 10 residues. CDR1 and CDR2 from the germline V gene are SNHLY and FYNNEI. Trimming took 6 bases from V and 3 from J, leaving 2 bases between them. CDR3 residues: CASRYTEAFF. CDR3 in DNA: TGTGCCAGCAGGTACACTGAAGCTTTCTTT. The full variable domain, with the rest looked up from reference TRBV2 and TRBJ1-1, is EPEVTQTPSHQVTQMGQEVILRCVPISNHLYFYWYRQILGQKVEFLVSFYNNEISEKSEIFDDQFSVERPDGSNFTLKIRSTKLEDSAMYFCASRYTEAFFGQGTRLTVV.

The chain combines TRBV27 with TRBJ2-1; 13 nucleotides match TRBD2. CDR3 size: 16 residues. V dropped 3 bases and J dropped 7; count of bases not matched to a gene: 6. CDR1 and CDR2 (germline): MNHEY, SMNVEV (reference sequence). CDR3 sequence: CASSFLGLAGSNEQFF. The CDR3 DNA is TGTGCCAGCAGTTTCCTGGGACTAGCGGGATCAAATGAGCAGTTCTTC.

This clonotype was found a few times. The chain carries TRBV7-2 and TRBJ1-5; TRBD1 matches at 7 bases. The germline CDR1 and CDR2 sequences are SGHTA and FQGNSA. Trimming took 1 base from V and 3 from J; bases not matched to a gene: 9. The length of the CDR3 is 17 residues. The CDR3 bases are TGTGCCAGCAGCTTAGGTGGAGGGACAGCCCTCAATCAGCCCCAGCATTTT. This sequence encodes CASSLGGGTALNQPQHF.

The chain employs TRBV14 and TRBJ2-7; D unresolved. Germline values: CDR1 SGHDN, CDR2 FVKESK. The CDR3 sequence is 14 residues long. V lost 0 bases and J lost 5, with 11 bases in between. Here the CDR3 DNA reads TGTGCCAGCAGCCAAGATCCTTGGATGGACGAGCAGTACTTC. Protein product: CASSQDPWMDEQYF.

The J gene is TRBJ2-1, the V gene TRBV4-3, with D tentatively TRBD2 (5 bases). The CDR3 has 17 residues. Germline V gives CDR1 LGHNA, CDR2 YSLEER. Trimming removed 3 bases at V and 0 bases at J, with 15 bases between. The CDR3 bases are TGCGCCAGCAGCCAGCATAGGAGGTCGAGCTCCTACAATGAGCAGTTCTTC. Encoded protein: CASSQHRRSSSYNEQFF.

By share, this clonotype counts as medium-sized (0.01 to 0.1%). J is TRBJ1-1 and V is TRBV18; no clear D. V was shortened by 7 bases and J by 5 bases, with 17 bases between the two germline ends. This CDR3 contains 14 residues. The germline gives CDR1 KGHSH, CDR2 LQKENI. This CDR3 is CASLSVIGKTEAFF. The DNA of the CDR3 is TGTGCCAGCTTAAGCGTTATCGGGAAAACTGAAGCTTTCTTT.

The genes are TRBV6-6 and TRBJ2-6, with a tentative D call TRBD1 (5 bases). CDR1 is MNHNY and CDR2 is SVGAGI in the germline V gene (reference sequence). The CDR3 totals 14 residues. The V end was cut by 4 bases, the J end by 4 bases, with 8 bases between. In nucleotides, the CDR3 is TGTGCCAGCAGTTTGGGGCCAGGGGCCAACGTCCTGACTTTC. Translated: CASSLGPGANVLTF.